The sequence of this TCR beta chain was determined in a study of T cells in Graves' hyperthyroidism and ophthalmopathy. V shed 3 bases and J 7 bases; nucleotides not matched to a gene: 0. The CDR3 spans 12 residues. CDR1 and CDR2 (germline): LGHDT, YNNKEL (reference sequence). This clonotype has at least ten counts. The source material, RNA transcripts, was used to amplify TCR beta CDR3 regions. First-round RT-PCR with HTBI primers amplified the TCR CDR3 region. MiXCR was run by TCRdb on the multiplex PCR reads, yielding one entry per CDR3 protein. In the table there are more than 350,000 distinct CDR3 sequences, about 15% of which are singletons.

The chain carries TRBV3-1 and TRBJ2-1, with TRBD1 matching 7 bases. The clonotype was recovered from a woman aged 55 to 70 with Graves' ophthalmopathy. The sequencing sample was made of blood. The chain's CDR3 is CASSQTGNEQFF. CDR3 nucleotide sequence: TGTGCCAGCAGCCAGACAGGGAATGAGCAGTTCTTC.